Given below is one T cell receptor beta chain in context. Authors' analysis steps: Nucleated cell number was recorded as an estimate derived from reference gene primer amplification. Sequencing was performed with immunoSEQ multiplex PCR; in TCRdb, only in-frame clones are kept and a portion is missing. The V and J calls and clone size were taken over from that table, and D and trimming were inferred from the DNA. The sample yields about 300,000 clones, 75% to 95% seen once. V lost 2 bases and J lost 3; bases outside the gene matches: 16. This CDR3 is 19 amino acids long. Germline V gene sequence: CDR1 SGHTA, CDR2 FQGNSA. This entry comes from a study of blood T cell repertoires in COVID-19. Overall study context: The cDNA or gDNA used as material had been derived from T cells, B-cell-depleted T cells, or PBMCs.

Membership in each cohort depended on participant-reported clinical history. This rearrangement joins TRBV7-2 to TRBJ2-7; 10 nucleotides line up with TRBD1. This clonotype was obtained from a woman aged 25-40 years who had recovered from COVID-19. Material: PBMCs or T cells enriched from blood (not recorded which). CDR3 DNA sequence: TGTGCCAGCAGCTTAACCCGAGCAAAGACAGGGGGCCCCCTCTACGAGCAGTACTTC. This translates into CASSLTRAKTGGPLYEQYF.